These T cell receptor beta chains were read from a single sample in a study of blood T cells in healthy people across ages. TCRdb redid the calling of the 5' RACE reads with MiXCR, one entry per CDR3 protein. The sample contains 600,000 to 850,000 distinct CDR3 sequences, approximately 25% of which appear only once. The sample also formed part of further work on T cells of mothers and their children.

Sequenced input: blood. These receptors were taken from a boy aged 5-17 years in good health. Each CDR3 is given with its conserved first and last residue. D genes are given only for firm matches. Rows may omit the clone size; those that give it use once, few, many or a size class.

d_call clone_size j_call v_call cdr3_nt cdr3_aa
NA many TRBJ2-2 TRBV28 TGTGCCAGCAATCGAGCCGGGACTCACACCGGGGAGCTGTTTTTT CASNRAGTHTGELFF
NA NA TRBJ2-1 TRBV5-6 TGTGCCAGCAGCTGGGGGGGCAGGGCAAACAATGAGCAGTTCTTC CASSWGGRANNEQFF
NA NA TRBJ1-1 TRBV7-6 TGTGCCAGCAGCCTAGCCTGGGGGAACACTGAAGCTTTCTTT CASSLAWGNTEAFF
NA NA TRBJ2-5 TRBV3-1 TGTGCCAGCAGCCAAGAAGGTCAGAAACAAGAGACCCAGTACTTC CASSQEGQKQETQYF
NA once TRBJ1-1 TRBV27 TGTGCCAGCGTTGGTAATCACAGGGTTGAAGCTTTCTTT CASVGNHRVEAFF
NA NA TRBJ2-5 TRBV11-2 TGTGCCAGCAGCTTAGTAGCCGCCTTCGGTCAGGTACAAGAGACCCAGTACTTC CASSLVAAFGQVQETQYF
TRBD2 few TRBJ2-1 TRBV14 TGTGCCAGCAGCCTGACTCGGGGGACTAGGACCAATGAGCAGTTCTTC CASSLTRGTRTNEQFF
NA few TRBJ2-7 TRBV20-1 TGCAGTGCTATCCGCGGATCCGGGGGCTACGAGCAGTACTTC CSAIRGSGGYEQYF
NA NA TRBJ1-5 TRBV7-2 TGTGCCAGCAGCGACCCAGGGTATAGCAATCAGCCCCAGCATTTT CASSDPGYSNQPQHF
TRBD1 NA TRBJ1-3 TRBV27 TGTGCCAGCAGCTCGGAACTAGGACAGGCAACCATATATTTT CASSSELGQATIYF
NA many TRBJ1-1 TRBV7-2 TGTGCCAGCAGCCCCCAGACCGGGGCGAACACTGAAGCTTTCTTT CASSPQTGANTEAFF
TRBD2 NA TRBJ2-1 TRBV20-1 TGCAGTGCTAGGGTGGGACTAGCGGGAGTGAATGAGCAGTTCTTC CSARVGLAGVNEQFF